The 8 T cell receptor beta chains in this list originate from one sample, sequenced in a study of shared clonotypes between healthy human individuals. The data were produced by immunoSEQ multiplex PCR, yet TCRdb's version contains in-frame clones alone and is incomplete. This table has about 1.1 million clones, around three quarters appearing once. The sample comprised memory CD4+ T cells from PBMCs. Subset denoted: CD45RA-negative fraction. Source of these receptors: a man between 18 and 35 years old in good health. Some clones in this sample may be carry-over from other donors' samples.

V gene TRBV6-1 combines with J gene TRBJ2-7, with TRBD2 as a possible D gene (6 bases). The V end was cut by 1 base, the J end by 3 bases, with 13 bases between. The CDR3 runs 15 residues. The V gene's germline CDR1 is MNHNS and CDR2 SASEGT. Written as DNA, the CDR3 is TGTGCCAGCAGTGAAGGGATCCTAGCGATCTACGAGCAGTACTTC. Its translation: CASSEGILAIYEQYF.

Comment on this clone: This sample also contains other DNA sequences that code for the same CDR3. The J gene is TRBJ1-2, the V gene TRBV19; 7 bases fit TRBD1. The V gene's germline CDR1 is LNHDA and CDR2 SQIVND (reference sequence). There are 15 residues in the CDR3. Trimming removed 2 bases from V and 2 bases from J; junction bases left unmatched: 5. The CDR3 DNA reads as TGTGCCAGTAGTATACTGGGGACAGAAAACTATGGCTACACCTTC. Translated, it gives CASSILGTENYGYTF.

The chain couples TRBV10-3 to TRBJ1-4, with 9 bases fitting TRBD1. The CDR3 is made up of 10 amino acids. The germline CDR1 and CDR2 sequences are ENHRY and SYGVKD. Trimming took 8 bases from V and 14 from J; bases not matched to a gene: 3. The CDR3 DNA follows: TGTGCCATCGGACAGGGGAGGCTGTTTTTT. Amino acid sequence: CAIGQGRLFF.

The chain employs TRBV6-4 and TRBJ1-1, with TRBD1 identical over 12 bases. Unmatched junction bases numbered 3, after V lost 6 bases and J lost 7 bases. Germline CDR1 and CDR2: MRHNA and SNTAGT. The CDR3 runs 13 residues. The CDR3 loop is CASRGQGAREAFF. Here the CDR3 DNA reads TGTGCCAGCAGGGGACAGGGGGCACGTGAAGCTTTCTTT.

This chain uses TRBV5-1 with TRBJ1-1, with D perhaps TRBD1 (5 bases). Trimming took off 4 bases at V and 1 base at J, with 11 bases between the two ends. The CDR3 is made up of 14 amino acids. The germline CDR1 and CDR2 sequences are SGHRS and YFSETQ. DNA of the CDR3: TGCGCCAGCAGCCAATTCGGACAGAACACTGAAGCTTTCTTT. This codes for CASSQFGQNTEAFF.

The chain couples TRBV7-8 to TRBJ1-5; TRBD1 aligns across 7 bases. V was pared by 5 bases and J by 9 bases, with 13 bases of the junction left unmatched. CDR1 is SGHVS and CDR2 is FQNEAQ in the germline V gene. CDR3 size: 15 residues. This CDR3 reads CASSPMGQLPSPQHF. In DNA form, the CDR3 reads TGTGCCAGCAGCCCCATGGGACAGCTCCCTTCGCCCCAGCATTTT.

A few counts support this clone. The J gene is TRBJ2-1, the V gene TRBV28, with TRBD2 identical over 14 bases. The CDR3 contains 19 residues. Germline lookup yields CDR1 MDHEN and CDR2 SYDVKM. V was clipped by 1 base and J by 6 bases; unmatched bases: 11. CDR3 bases: TGTGCCAGCAGTTTATTTCGGGGGCTCGGGACTAGCGGGAGCAATGAGCAGTTCTTC. This codes for CASSLFRGLGTSGSNEQFF.

The chain recombines TRBV28 with TRBJ2-4, with TRBD1 identical over 8 bases. The CDR3 consists of 15 residues. Germline V gives CDR1 MDHEN, CDR2 SYDVKM. The V segment lost 5 bases and the J segment 6 bases; nucleotides outside the gene matches: 9. Here the CDR3 reads CASSPPQGARNIQYF. CDR3 DNA: TGTGCCAGCAGTCCCCCCCAGGGGGCAAGAAACATTCAGTACTTC.